The 3 T cell receptor beta chains below all came from one sample that was sequenced in a study of blood T cell repertoires in COVID-19. Some clones are missing from TCRdb's copy, which holds only in-frame ones; the method was immunoSEQ multiplex PCR. The sample yields approximately 200,000 clones, roughly 80% seen once. Sequenced: PBMCs or T cells enriched from blood (not recorded which). The origin of the receptors is a man aged 55 to 70 who had recovered from COVID-19.

The chain uses TRBV5-1 and TRBJ2-1; D possibly corresponds to TRBD1 (5 bases). Germline-derived CDR1 and CDR2 are SGHRS and YFSETQ. Trimming left V 4 bases short and J 4 bases short, with 9 bases between. The CDR3 spans 13 residues. The CDR3 protein is CASSADIYNEQFF. The CDR3 nucleotides read TGCGCCAGCAGCGCGGACATATACAATGAGCAGTTCTTC.

V and J are TRBV30 and TRBJ2-6; 10 nucleotides align to TRBD1. CDR1 is GTSNPN and CDR2 is SVGIG in the germline V gene (reference sequence). The CDR3 loop spans 17 amino acids. V lost 3 bases to trimming and J lost 0 bases; unmatched junction nucleotides: 5. The CDR3 loop reads CAWRRGQGYSGANVLTF. The CDR3 region has the DNA TGTGCCTGGAGGCGGGGACAGGGGTACTCTGGGGCCAACGTCCTGACTTTC.

The J gene is TRBJ1-1, the V gene TRBV6-5, with D possibly TRBD1 on 6 matching bases. Germline CDR1 is MNHEY and CDR2 is SVGAGI. V shed 5 bases and J shed 0 bases, with 7 bases lying between them. CDR3 length: 13 residues. CDR3 protein: CASSRTVNTEAFF. As DNA, the CDR3 is TGTGCCAGCAGTCGGACAGTGAACACTGAAGCTTTCTTT.